The source of this T cell receptor (beta chain) is a study of T cells in Graves' hyperthyroidism and ophthalmopathy. This clonotype was observed a handful of times. The CDR3 is made up of 16 amino acids. CDR1 and CDR2 (germline): DFQATT, SNEGSKA (reference sequence). The junction had 8 bases not matched to a gene; V was cut back by 1 base and J by 8 bases. Amplified regions were TCR beta CDR3 sequences from RNA transcripts. During a first-round RT-PCR of the TCR CDR3, the HTBI primer set was used. TCRdb analysed the multiplex PCR reads with MiXCR anew, one entry per CDR3 protein. Of roughly 400,000 distinct CDR3 sequences listed, 11% to 15% are singletons.

This clonotype originated in a man in his fifties or sixties with Graves' ophthalmopathy. The source material was blood. The chain links TRBV20-1 to TRBJ2-1; 13 bases fit TRBD2. The CDR3 bases are TGCAGTGCTAGAGTTACCCGACTAGCGGGAGGCGATGAGCAGTTCTTC. This translates into CSARVTRLAGGDEQFF.